These 17 T cell receptor beta chains were all obtained from the same sample, sequenced in a study of blood T cell repertoires in COVID-19. Sequenced by immunoSEQ multiplex PCR; TCRdb stores in-frame clones only, minus some. The repertoire holds approximately 68,000 clones, approximately 89% seen once, with 13% in the top ten. Input material: peripheral blood. These receptors were taken from a woman aged 60-70 years with acute or convalescent COVID-19.

The rearrangement uses TRBV2 and TRBJ2-5; 8 bases are a match to TRBD1. V was pared by 6 bases and J by 1 base, with 4 bases of the junction left unmatched. CDR1 and CDR2 from the germline V gene are SNHLY and FYNNEI. The CDR3 has 14 amino acids. The CDR3: CASSVDRGQETQYF. The CDR3 DNA reads TGTGCCAGCAGCGTTGACAGGGGCCAAGAGACCCAGTACTTC. The whole variable domain, remainder taken from reference TRBV2 and TRBJ2-5, is EPEVTQTPSHQVTQMGQEVILRCVPISNHLYFYWYRQILGQKVEFLVSFYNNEISEKSEIFDDQFSVERPDGSNFTLKIRSTKLEDSAMYFCASSVDRGQETQYFGPGTRLLVL.

The J gene is TRBJ2-7, the V gene TRBV14; TRBD2 aligns across 7 bases. Per germline, CDR1 SGHDN and CDR2 FVKESK. Trimming at V came to 0 bases and at J to 2 bases, leaving 16 bases not matched to a gene. The CDR3 covers 19 residues. CDR3 protein: CASSQERRQGLGLAYEQYF. In nucleotides, the CDR3 is TGTGCCAGCAGCCAAGAACGACGGCAGGGATTAGGACTAGCCTACGAGCAGTACTTC.

This clone turned up a few times. The chain recombines TRBV2 with TRBJ1-5, with TRBD1 as a possible D gene (5 bases). Trimming removed 7 bases from V and 3 bases from J, with 10 bases in between. The CDR3 length is 13 residues. Germline V gene data show CDR1 as SNHLY and CDR2 as FYNNEI. The CDR3 coding sequence is TGTGCCAGCATGACAGATCACAATCAGCCCCAGCATTTT. This translates into CASMTDHNQPQHF.

The chain recombines TRBV5-1 with TRBJ2-5; weak D call: TRBD1 (6 bases). V was clipped by 2 bases and J by 3 bases, with 11 bases between them. Germline CDR1 is SGHRS and CDR2 is YFSETQ. This CDR3 has 14 residues. CDR3 sequence: CASSFRTAKETQYF. Written as DNA, the CDR3 is TGCGCCAGCAGCTTCCGGACAGCCAAAGAGACCCAGTACTTC.

V usage is TRBV6-5 and J usage is TRBJ1-4; 10 nucleotides match TRBD1. Losses at the gene ends were 6 bases for V and 5 bases for J; bases not matched to a gene: 3. The CDR3 runs to 14 residues. The germline V gene encodes CDR1 MNHEY and CDR2 SVGAGI. CDR3 DNA sequence: TGTGCCAGCAGACCGGGACAGGGGAATGAAAAACTGTTTTTT. Protein: CASRPGQGNEKLFF.

In its sample, this clone was seen a few times. V gene TRBV18 combines with J gene TRBJ1-2; 7 bases align to TRBD1. Germline values: CDR1 KGHSH, CDR2 LQKENI. Trimming took 1 base from V and 5 from J; bases not matched to a gene: 19. There are 19 residues in the CDR3. CDR3 in DNA: TGTGCCAGCTCACCACAGATTGACAGGGCCGCCCAACCATCTTATGGCTACACCTTC. This sequence encodes CASSPQIDRAAQPSYGYTF. Based on the CDR3 plus reference TRBV18 and TRBJ1-2, the full variable domain is NAGVMQNPRHLVRRRGQEARLRCSPMKGHSHVYWYRQLPEEGLKFMVYLQKENIIDESGMPKERFSAEFPKEGPSILRIQQVVRGDSAAYFCASSPQIDRAAQPSYGYTFGSGTRLTVV.

The chain joins TRBV5-1 to TRBJ2-1, with D perhaps TRBD2 (7 bases). Trimming removed 5 bases at V and 5 bases at J, with 17 bases between. Germline CDR1 and CDR2: SGHRS and YFSETQ. The CDR3 is 15 amino acids. The CDR3 region is CASRNPGGIDNEQFF. DNA for the CDR3: TGCGCCAGCAGGAATCCGGGGGGCATCGACAATGAGCAGTTCTTC.

The V and J genes are TRBV19 and TRBJ1-6; D may be TRBD1 (5 bases). CDR1 and CDR2 from the germline V gene are LNHDA and SQIVND (reference sequence). Trimming pared 4 bases from V and 8 bases from J, leaving 9 bases between. CDR3 length equals 13 residues. The CDR3 spells CASSSTRDSPLHF. The CDR3 DNA sequence: TGTGCCAGTAGTAGCACCAGGGATTCACCCCTCCACTTT. Filled out from reference TRBV19 and TRBJ1-6, the complete variable domain reads DGGITQSPKYLFRKEGQNVTLSCEQNLNHDAMYWYRQDPGQGLRLIYYSQIVNDFQKGDIAEGYSVSREKKESFPLTVTSAQKNPTAFYLCASSSTRDSPLHFGNGTRLTVT.

The rearrangement links TRBV29-1 to TRBJ1-2, with TRBD1 identical over 7 bases. The CDR3 extends over 16 amino acids. Germline CDR1 reads SQVTM; CDR2 reads ANQGSEA. Trimming took 6 bases from V and 2 from J; bases not matched to a gene: 15. DNA of the CDR3: TGCAGCGTCTACGGGATCCGGGACAGTCAAAACTATGGCTACACCTTC. As protein: CSVYGIRDSQNYGYTF. The full variable domain, completed using reference TRBV29-1 and TRBJ1-2, is SAVISQKPSRDICQRGTSLTIQCQVDSQVTMMFWYRQQPGQSLTLIATANQGSEATYESGFVIDKFPISRPNLTFSTLTVSNMSPEDSSIYLCSVYGIRDSQNYGYTFGSGTRLTVV.

The chain links TRBV29-1 to TRBJ1-1, with a tentative D call TRBD1 (5 bases). This CDR3 spans 16 amino acids. V shed 1 base and J shed 0 bases, with 15 bases lying between them. Germline CDR1 and CDR2: SQVTM and ANQGSEA. In DNA, the CDR3 is TGCAGCGTTGAAGGGGGGGGTAGAGGGCTGAACACTGAAGCTTTCTTT. This translates into CSVEGGGRGLNTEAFF.

J is TRBJ2-2 and V is TRBV5-1; TRBD1 matches at 7 bases. The V gene end was trimmed by 1 base and the J gene end by 0 bases; junction bases not matched to a gene: 9. Germline CDR1 SGHRS, CDR2 YFSETQ. The CDR3 is made up of 18 amino acids. CDR3 loop: CASSLSHRGLSNTGELFF. The CDR3 coding sequence is TGCGCCAGCAGCTTGAGTCACAGGGGCCTATCGAACACCGGGGAGCTGTTTTTT.

The genes are TRBV5-1 and TRBJ2-3; 13 nucleotides agree with TRBD2. This CDR3 contains 17 residues. V shed 0 bases and J 0 bases; nucleotides not matched to a gene: 1. The germline CDR1 and CDR2 sequences are SGHRS and YFSETQ. CDR3 in DNA: TGCGCCAGCAGCTTGGGACTAGCGGGGGGAAGCACAGATACGCAGTATTTT. As protein: CASSLGLAGGSTDTQYF.

This clone appeared a single time. This chain uses TRBV25-1 with TRBJ2-1; D might be TRBD2 (5 bases). V was clipped by 8 bases and J by 5 bases, with 19 bases between them. Germline-derived CDR1 and CDR2 are MGHDK and SYGVNS. The CDR3 runs to 15 residues. CDR3 amino acids: CASGREGSRHNEQFF. The CDR3 region has the DNA TGTGCCAGCGGGAGAGAGGGCTCCCGACACAATGAGCAGTTCTTC.

The CDR3 spells CASSYYPGETQYF. The CDR3 DNA reads TGTGCCAGCAGTTACTACCCGGGGGAGACCCAGTACTTC. The rearrangement uses TRBV6-6 and TRBJ2-5; D may be TRBD2 (5 bases). Germline assignment: CDR1 MNHNY and CDR2 SVGAGI (reference sequence). Trimming pared 1 base from V and 5 bases from J, leaving 8 bases between. The CDR3 loop spans 13 amino acids.

J is TRBJ1-6 and V is TRBV27, with 9 nucleotides matching TRBD1. CDR3 size: 14 residues. V shed 3 bases, J shed 15 bases, and the junction held 9 bases outside the gene matches. Looked up from germline, CDR1 is MNHEY and CDR2 is SMNVEV (reference sequence). This chain's CDR3 is CASSLAGTGFFLHF. The CDR3 DNA is TGTGCCAGCAGTTTGGCCGGGACAGGGTTTTTCCTCCACTTT.

The chain combines TRBV19 with TRBJ2-1, with a possible D match to TRBD1 (5 bases). Trimming left V 1 base short and J 6 bases short, with 7 bases between. The CDR3 length is 13 residues. Germline CDR1 LNHDA, CDR2 SQIVND (reference sequence). The CDR3 DNA reads as TGTGCCAGTAGTATAGGCAGGGTCAATGAGCAGTTCTTC. Protein sequence: CASSIGRVNEQFF.

The rearrangement links TRBV9 to TRBJ1-3; TRBD1 aligns across 8 bases. Germline V gene data show CDR1 as SGDLS and CDR2 as YYNGEE. The CDR3 covers 19 residues. The junction had 15 bases not matched to a gene; V was cut back by 0 bases and J by 4 bases. CDR3 protein: CASSVDPRGQGIRGNTIYF. The CDR3 coding sequence is TGTGCCAGCAGCGTAGACCCCCGTGGACAGGGAATTAGGGGAAACACCATATATTTT.